This T cell receptor (beta chain) was profiled in a study of identical twins. The V and J ends lost 2 bases and 9 bases, in that order; junction bases with no gene match: 15. The CDR3 is 16 amino acids. Per the germline V gene, CDR1 is SQVTM and CDR2 is ANQGSEA. TCRdb independently ran MiXCR on the 5' RACE reads; one entry per CDR3 protein. The sample holds 550,000 to 800,000 distinct CDR3 sequences, under 8.5% seen once. This clonotype was seen ten or more times. Another study also made use of these data, one on yellow fever vaccine responses in identical twins.

This TCR was recovered from a woman under 30 in good health. Material for sequencing was PBMCs. The J gene is TRBJ2-1, the V gene TRBV29-1; 8 bases map to TRBD2. Here the CDR3 reads CSVEKIAGSPSTEQFF. In nucleotides, the CDR3 is TGCAGCGTTGAAAAGATAGCGGGATCACCGTCAACTGAGCAGTTCTTC.